These 10 T cell receptor beta chains were all obtained from the same sample, sequenced in a study of CD8 T cells in ankylosing spondylitis. Whole-study results and caveats: Seemingly characteristic of ankylosing spondylitis blood was a TCR beta motif consisting of about 8 highly homologous variants.

Which antigens these TCRs recognize remains unknown. TCRdb re-derived calls from the 5' RACE reads in MiXCR, one entry per CDR3 protein. The profile covers about 500,000 distinct CDR3 sequences, with approximately 5.3% appearing a single time and 3.5% taken by the ten largest. Sequencing was performed on blood, either unsorted or a sorted T cell fraction (not recorded which). These receptors came from a male donor with ankylosing spondylitis.

This clonotype was detected many times. This chain links TRBV20-1 with TRBJ1-1, with D hard to call. Germline V gene lookup returns CDR1 DFQATT and CDR2 SNEGSKA (reference sequence). Trimming took off 8 bases at V and 0 bases at J, with 13 bases between the two ends. The CDR3 extends over 13 amino acids. CDR3 in DNA: TGCAGTCCCCGGGGAGGGTTGAACACTGAAGCTTTCTTT. Amino acid sequence: CSPRGGLNTEAFF.

The genes are TRBV2 and TRBJ2-5, with D maybe TRBD1 (6 bases). The V gene's germline CDR1 is SNHLY and CDR2 FYNNEI. The CDR3 is 12 residues long. Trimming shortened V by 6 bases and J by 6 bases, and 11 bases separated the two germline ends. CDR3 coding DNA: TGTGCCAGCAGGGGGACATCTAAGACCCAGTACTTC. The encoded protein is CASRGTSKTQYF.

The table lists this clonotype with a few counts. The chain joins TRBV27 to TRBJ2-7; 7 bases align to TRBD1. Germline V lookup: CDR1 MNHEY, CDR2 SMNVEV (reference sequence). The J segment lost 2 bases and the V segment lost 1 base, leaving 5 bases of the junction unmatched. The CDR3 covers 15 residues. The CDR3 here is CASSLLGGPPYEQYF. The CDR3 nucleotides are TGTGCCAGCAGTTTATTAGGGGGCCCACCCTACGAGCAGTACTTC.

This clonotype occurred a few times. The chain uses TRBV11-2 and TRBJ2-7; a possible D gene is TRBD1 (6 bases). Germline lookup yields CDR1 SGHAT and CDR2 FQNNGV. Trimming removed 8 bases at V and 3 bases at J, with 11 bases between. This CDR3 is built from 12 residues. The CDR3 loop is CASRDNHYEQYF. The CDR3 nucleotides read TGTGCCAGCCGGGACAACCACTACGAGCAGTACTTC.

This clonotype showed up many times. The chain has TRBV29-1 and TRBJ2-7, with D perhaps assigned TRBD1 or TRBD2 (6 bases each). V was clipped by 4 bases and J by 3 bases, with 10 bases between them. The CDR3 is 12 amino acids. The V gene's germline CDR1 is SQVTM and CDR2 ANQGSEA. The DNA for the CDR3 is TGCAGCGTTGGGGGGGCGTTCTACGAGCAGTACTTC. The encoded protein is CSVGGAFYEQYF.

This clonotype has a count of ten or more. The chain has TRBV20-1 and TRBJ1-5; 9 nucleotides line up with TRBD1. The CDR3 consists of 14 residues. In germline, CDR1 is DFQATT, CDR2 SNEGSKA (reference sequence). J was trimmed by 3 bases and V by 3 bases; bases with no gene match: 3. CDR3 sequence reads: CSARGQGFNQPQHF. CDR3 nucleotides: TGCAGTGCTAGGGGACAGGGATTCAATCAGCCCCAGCATTTT.

This clonotype occurred a few times. The chain carries TRBV20-1 and TRBJ2-2, with D perhaps matching TRBD1 (6 bases). V was cut by 6 bases and J by 4 bases, with 12 bases left in between. Looked up from germline, CDR1 is DFQATT and CDR2 is SNEGSKA (reference sequence). The CDR3 length is 13 residues. Here the CDR3 reads CSARSGVTGELFF. The CDR3 DNA follows: TGCAGTGCACGATCAGGGGTCACCGGGGAGCTGTTTTTT.

The table lists this clonotype with many counts. The chain carries TRBV29-1 and TRBJ1-2, with 7 bases identical to TRBD1. The CDR3 length is 14 residues. The germline CDR1 and CDR2 sequences are SQVTM and ANQGSEA. Trimming at V came to 4 bases and at J to 2 bases, leaving 7 bases not matched to a gene. CDR3 coding DNA: TGCAGCGTTGCCCAGGGACAGCTCAACTATGGCTACACCTTC. Translated, it gives CSVAQGQLNYGYTF. Together with reference TRBV29-1 and TRBJ1-2, the CDR3 gives the full variable domain: SAVISQKPSRDICQRGTSLTIQCQVDSQVTMMFWYRQQPGQSLTLIATANQGSEATYESGFVIDKFPISRPNLTFSTLTVSNMSPEDSSIYLCSVAQGQLNYGYTFGSGTRLTVV.

The genes are TRBV27 and TRBJ2-7; D is ambiguous. Germline loops: CDR1 MNHEY, CDR2 SMNVEV (reference sequence). The V end was cut by 3 bases, the J end by 6 bases, with 9 bases between. The length of the CDR3 is 12 residues. CDR3 DNA: TGTGCCAGCAGTTTCCCATCAGGCGAGCAGTACTTC. Its protein is CASSFPSGEQYF.

This clonotype was counted between two and nine times. CDR3 nucleotide sequence: TGTGCCAGCAGCCCGTTCGGGGGGAGCTACAATGAGCAGTTCTTC. Residues: CASSPFGGSYNEQFF. The J gene is TRBJ2-1, the V gene TRBV5-6; 7 bases line up with TRBD2. The CDR3 totals 15 residues. V lost 4 bases and J lost 3; bases outside the gene matches: 7. Germline assignment: CDR1 SGHDT and CDR2 YYEEEE.